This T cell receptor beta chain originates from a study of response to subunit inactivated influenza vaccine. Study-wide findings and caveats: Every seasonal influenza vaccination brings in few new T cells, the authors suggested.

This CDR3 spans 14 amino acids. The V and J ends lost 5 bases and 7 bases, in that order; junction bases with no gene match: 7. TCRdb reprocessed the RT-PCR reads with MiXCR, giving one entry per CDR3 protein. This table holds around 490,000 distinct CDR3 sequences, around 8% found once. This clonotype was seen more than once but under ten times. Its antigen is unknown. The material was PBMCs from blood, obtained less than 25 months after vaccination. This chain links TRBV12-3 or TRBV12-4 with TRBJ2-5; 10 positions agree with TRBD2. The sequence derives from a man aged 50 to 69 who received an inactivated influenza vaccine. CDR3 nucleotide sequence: TGTGCCAGCAGTCCTGGACTAGCGGCAGTGACCCAGTACTTC. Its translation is CASSPGLAAVTQYF.